This T cell receptor beta chain comes out of a study of identical twins' blood T cells. Whole-study context: Some 12 libraries, six alpha and six beta, gave around 48 million reads. Study outcomes and limitations: Twins shared more top CDR3 clonotypes than unrelated donors did.

Original handling: Clonotypes per individual ranged from about 85,000 to nearly 550,000. TCRdb passed the 5' RACE reads through MiXCR, listing each CDR3 protein once. TCRdb's processing, not the authors' own work, is the source of the V and J calls. The data hold hundreds of thousands of distinct CDR3 sequences, with 25% to 35% observed a single time. V was trimmed by 4 bases and J by 4 bases, leaving 14 bases between them. The CDR3 is 15 amino acids. About this clonotype itself: Its antigen is unknown.

The donors were healthy female monozygous twins, three pairs in total. Input material: PBMCs. The receptor comes from a woman between 18 and 50 years old in good health. The chain couples TRBV12-3 or TRBV12-4 to TRBJ2-1; perhaps TRBD2 as D (5 bases). As DNA, the CDR3 is TGTGCCAGCAGTTATTCCGGACTTTTGTACAATGAGCAGTTCTTC. It specifies CASSYSGLLYNEQFF.